The next 19 T cell receptor beta chains were all read from a single sample in a study of blood T cells in healthy people across ages. Through a sample-barcoded 5' primer and a J-beta primer mix, a second PCR was run for about 6 to 11 cycles. Via MiXCR, TCRdb re-called the 5' RACE reads, giving one row per CDR3 protein. The sample carries 800,000 to 950,000 distinct CDR3 sequences, 25% to 30% recorded once. The data also belong to a second study, concerning T cells of mothers and their children.

The source material was blood. The source of these receptors is a middle-aged woman in good health.

As regards this clonotype: Given the absence of the conserved phenylalanine or tryptophan at the CDR3 end, a read error is likely. The chain is built from TRBV4-1 and TRBJ2-7, with TRBD1 as a possible D gene (5 bases). The CDR3 is made up of 13 amino acids. Germline V lookup: CDR1 MGHRA, CDR2 YSYEKL. Trimming took off 4 bases at V and 2 bases at J, with 9 bases between the two ends. The CDR3 protein is CASSLVGPYEQYL. CDR3 sequence (DNA): TGCGCCAGCAGCCTAGTGGGGCCCTACGAGCAGTACTTG.

In its sample, this clonotype was seen a few times. The rearrangement links TRBV7-2 to TRBJ1-1; D gene unclear. The CDR3 is made up of 13 amino acids. The germline CDR1 and CDR2 sequences are SGHTA and FQGNSA. Trimming left V 5 bases short and J 6 bases short, with 13 bases between. As DNA, the CDR3 is TGTGCCAGCAGCGCCCCCGGGTTCTCTGAAGCTTTCTTT. It yields the protein CASSAPGFSEAFF.

This clonotype was recorded at least ten times. J is TRBJ1-5 and V is TRBV12-3 or TRBV12-4, with D possibly matching TRBD1 (5 bases). The CDR3 covers 14 residues. V dropped 4 bases and J dropped 5 bases, with 12 bases sitting between them. The CDR3: CASSSDPGYQPQHF. CDR3 DNA: TGTGCCAGCAGTTCCGACCCAGGGTATCAGCCCCAGCATTTT.

There are a few counts of this clonotype. This chain links TRBV20-1 with TRBJ2-1; maybe TRBD2 (6 bases). CDR1 and CDR2 from the germline V gene are DFQATT and SNEGSKA (reference sequence). With 6 bases removed from V and 7 bases from J, the gap between germline ends came to 13 bases. There are 12 residues in the CDR3. The CDR3 nucleotides read TGCAGTGCCTCGGCAGGGAGGAATGAGCAGTTCTTC. This sequence encodes CSASAGRNEQFF.

The chain couples TRBV7-2 to TRBJ1-5; 10 nucleotides match TRBD1. The CDR3 length is 15 residues. With V trimmed by 8 bases and J by 6 bases, 10 bases remained unmatched. CDR1 is SGHTA, CDR2 FQGNSA, per germline. The CDR3 DNA follows: TGTGCCAGCGGTTCAACTGGACAGGGGGGTCAGCCCCAGCATTTT. Protein: CASGSTGQGGQPQHF.

This clonotype was picked up a small number of times. The rearrangement links TRBV6-2 or TRBV6-3 to TRBJ2-1, with D tentatively TRBD2 (7 bases). Germline CDR1 reads MNHEY; CDR2 reads SVGEGT. CDR3 length: 17 amino acids. V gave up 1 base and J gave up 3 bases, with 16 bases separating them. CDR3: CASSYYVGGPDYNEQFF. In DNA form, the CDR3 reads TGTGCCAGCAGTTACTATGTGGGGGGGCCGGACTACAATGAGCAGTTCTTC.

The rearrangement links TRBV30 to TRBJ1-3; unclear D gene. CDR3 length: 15 residues. Trimming stripped 2 bases from V and 3 bases from J, with 14 bases between. Germline V lookup: CDR1 GTSNPN, CDR2 SVGIG (reference sequence). The CDR3 DNA reads TGTGCCTGGAGTTTTCCGCGGAGTCGTGGAAACACCATATATTTT. This encodes CAWSFPRSRGNTIYF.

The chain couples TRBV7-2 to TRBJ1-6; D is unclear. There are 15 residues in the CDR3. Germline V gives CDR1 SGHTA, CDR2 FQGNSA. V was trimmed by 5 bases and J by 6 bases, leaving 14 bases between them. In nucleotides, the CDR3 is TGTGCCAGCAGCCCCAGACAAGGTCGTAATTCACCCCTCCACTTT. This translates into CASSPRQGRNSPLHF.

This clonotype turned up a few times. The rearrangement joins TRBV7-9 to TRBJ2-3, with TRBD2 matching 9 bases. V dropped 3 bases and J dropped 0; count of bases not matched to a gene: 10. CDR1 and CDR2 (germline): SEHNR, FQNEAQ (reference sequence). The CDR3 is made up of 18 amino acids. The CDR3 region has the DNA TGTGCCAGCAGCTTGGCCAGCGGGGGGCGCCCTAGCACAGATACGCAGTATTTT. Protein product: CASSLASGGRPSTDTQYF.

This clonotype was recorded many times. Given a much more abundant clone one base away, this may be a read error. The V and J genes are TRBV20-1 and TRBJ2-4; D ambiguous. Germline V gene data show CDR1 as DFQATT and CDR2 as SNEGSKA (reference sequence). V dropped 5 bases and J dropped 13 bases, with 18 bases sitting between them. This CDR3 spans 12 amino acids. Here the CDR3 DNA reads TGCAGTGCTCTCAGAGAACGGAATGAGCAGTACTTC. As protein: CSALRERNEQYF.

This clonotype was detected only a few times. This rearrangement joins TRBV7-3 to TRBJ2-1; 9 nucleotides match TRBD2. V gave up 4 bases and J gave up 4 bases; unmatched junction bases: 8. The CDR3 has 16 residues. CDR1 SGHTA and CDR2 FQGTGA come from the germline V gene. CDR3 in DNA: TGTGCCAGCAGCTCAAAGATAGCGGGGGATTACAATGAGCAGTTCTTC. Protein: CASSSKIAGDYNEQFF.

The rearrangement joins TRBV3-1 to TRBJ1-4, with a possible D match to TRBD1 (5 bases). The CDR3 is made up of 13 amino acids. Germline V gene sequence: CDR1 LGHDT, CDR2 YNNKEL (reference sequence). Trimming left V 5 bases short and J 8 bases short, with 12 bases between. Written as DNA, the CDR3 is TGTGCCAGCAGCGTGGGGACCTGGGAAAAACTGTTTTTT. It is translated as CASSVGTWEKLFF.

This clonotype was counted at least ten times. V usage is TRBV6-2 or TRBV6-3 and J usage is TRBJ1-4; D uncertain. With 7 bases removed from V and 0 bases from J, the gap between germline ends came to 3 bases. CDR1 is MNHEY and CDR2 is SVGEGT in the germline V gene. This CDR3 is 12 amino acids long. CDR3 coding DNA: TGTGCCAGCACCTCAACTAATGAAAAACTGTTTTTT. Its translation: CASTSTNEKLFF.

The genes are TRBV12-3 or TRBV12-4 and TRBJ1-5; D not certain. V shed 6 bases and J shed 7 bases, with 16 bases lying between them. The CDR3 consists of 14 residues. The CDR3 loop reads CASSQQSSGQPQHF. The CDR3 DNA follows: TGTGCCAGCAGCCAACAGTCGTCGGGACAGCCCCAGCATTTT.

This rearrangement joins TRBV7-6 to TRBJ2-4, with 8 bases that match TRBD2. V shed 4 bases, J shed 13 bases, and the junction held 15 bases outside the gene matches. The CDR3 consists of 15 residues. Looked up from germline, CDR1 is SGHVS and CDR2 is FNYEAQ. This chain's CDR3 is CASSSPSRGGGEQYF. CDR3 nucleotides: TGTGCCAGCAGCTCCCCCTCCCGGGGGGGAGGTGAGCAGTACTTC.

This sequence joins TRBV20-1 and TRBJ2-3, with D tentatively TRBD1 (5 bases). Germline assignment: CDR1 DFQATT and CDR2 SNEGSKA (reference sequence). The V end lost 3 bases, the J end lost 6 bases, and 16 bases lay between the germline ends. The CDR3 runs 14 residues. CDR3 residues: CSASSGSHGDTQYF. The CDR3 nucleotides read TGCAGTGCTAGTTCAGGGTCACATGGTGATACGCAGTATTTT.

The chain is built from TRBV7-9 and TRBJ2-7; 10 positions match TRBD1. V gave up 3 bases and J gave up 7 bases; unmatched junction bases: 6. Looked up from germline, CDR1 is SEHNR and CDR2 is FQNEAQ (reference sequence). The CDR3 extends over 14 amino acids. CDR3 region: CASSLTGGLGEQYF. The DNA of the CDR3 is TGTGCCAGCAGCTTGACAGGGGGCCTAGGAGAGCAGTACTTC.

In this sample, this clonotype turned up a few times. The V gene is TRBV7-2, the J gene TRBJ2-2, with D maybe TRBD2 (7 bases). The ends were cut back, 7 bases at V and 2 bases at J, with 23 bases in the middle. The germline CDR1 and CDR2 sequences are SGHTA and FQGNSA. CDR3 length: 18 residues. CDR3 nucleotide sequence: TGTGCCAGCATGGAAAGACGGGGGGCGGGTCCTAACACCGGGGAGCTGTTTTTT. Translating gives CASMERRGAGPNTGELFF.

The rearrangement joins TRBV12-3 or TRBV12-4 to TRBJ2-7; D not resolved. Trimming removed 3 bases from V and 2 bases from J, with 11 bases in between. The CDR3 contains 14 residues. The CDR3 bases are TGTGCCAGCAGTTTGAGAGACAACCCCTACGAGCAGTACTTC. Translated: CASSLRDNPYEQYF.